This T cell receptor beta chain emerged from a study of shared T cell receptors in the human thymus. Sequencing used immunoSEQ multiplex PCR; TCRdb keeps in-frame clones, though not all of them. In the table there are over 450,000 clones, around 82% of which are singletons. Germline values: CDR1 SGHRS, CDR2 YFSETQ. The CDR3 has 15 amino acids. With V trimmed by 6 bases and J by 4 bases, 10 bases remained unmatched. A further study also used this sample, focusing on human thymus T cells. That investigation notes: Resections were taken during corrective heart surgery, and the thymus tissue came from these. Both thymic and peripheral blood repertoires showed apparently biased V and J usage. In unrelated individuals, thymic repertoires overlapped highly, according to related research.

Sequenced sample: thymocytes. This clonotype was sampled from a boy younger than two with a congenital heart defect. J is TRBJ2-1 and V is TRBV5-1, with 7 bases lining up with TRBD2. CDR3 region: CASTGGLRIYNEQFF. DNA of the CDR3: TGCGCCAGCACTGGGGGACTAAGAATTTACAATGAGCAGTTCTTC.